The 5 T cell receptor beta chains below come from one sample, sequenced in a study of cytomegalovirus exposure and HLA in healthy donors. Clones were sequenced by immunoSEQ multiplex PCR, and TCRdb holds only the in-frame ones, with some missing. This table has 95,000 to 120,000 clones, more than 90% appearing once. Sequencing was done on a sample of PBMCs. Receptor source: a woman under 30 in good health and CMV-seronegative.

The table lists this clone with a count of one. The V call is TRBV18, the J call TRBJ2-3; 9 nucleotides agree with TRBD1. The CDR3 covers 17 residues. The trim removed 1 base at V and 2 bases at J, leaving 7 bases unmatched. Germline lookup yields CDR1 KGHSH and CDR2 LQKENI. The CDR3 nucleotides are TGTGCCAGCTCACCACGCCGGGACAGGGCCCTCACAGATACGCAGTATTTT. It encodes CASSPRRDRALTDTQYF. Combining the CDR3 with reference TRBV18 and TRBJ2-3 gives the whole variable domain NAGVMQNPRHLVRRRGQEARLRCSPMKGHSHVYWYRQLPEEGLKFMVYLQKENIIDESGMPKERFSAEFPKEGPSILRIQQVVRGDSAAYFCASSPRRDRALTDTQYFGPGTRLTVL.

This sequence joins TRBV28 and TRBJ1-2, with 11 bases aligning to TRBD1. The CDR3 runs 15 residues. Trimming at V came to 7 bases and at J to 2 bases, leaving 6 bases not matched to a gene. Germline CDR1 MDHEN, CDR2 SYDVKM. The CDR3 DNA reads as TGTGCCAGCAACCCCGGGGACAGGGGGAACTATGGCTACACCTTC. Encoded protein: CASNPGDRGNYGYTF.

This clone occurred once. The rearrangement joins TRBV2 to TRBJ1-5; D is unresolved. The V and J ends lost 4 bases and 5 bases respectively, with 9 bases between them. From germline, CDR1 is SNHLY and CDR2 FYNNEI. The CDR3 has 13 amino acids. Here the CDR3 reads CASSVDFDQPQHF. The CDR3 DNA follows: TGTGCCAGCAGTGTAGATTTCGATCAGCCCCAGCATTTT.

This chain links TRBV7-2 with TRBJ2-7; 10 bases agree with TRBD1. V dropped 4 bases and J dropped 2; count of bases not matched to a gene: 5. CDR3 length: 15 residues. CDR1 and CDR2 from the germline V gene are SGHTA and FQGNSA. The CDR3 sequence is CASSYGQGGTYEQYF. The CDR3 bases are TGTGCCAGCAGCTACGGACAGGGGGGCACCTACGAGCAGTACTTC.

This clone was found once. The rearrangement links TRBV2 to TRBJ2-3; 9 bases are a match to TRBD2. Germline CDR1 reads SNHLY; CDR2 reads FYNNEI. The J segment lost 4 bases and the V segment lost 1 base, leaving 3 bases of the junction unmatched. The length of the CDR3 is 15 residues. CDR3 in amino acids: CASSEGGGVADTQYF. The CDR3 DNA follows: TGTGCCAGCAGTGAAGGCGGGGGGGTCGCAGATACGCAGTATTTT.